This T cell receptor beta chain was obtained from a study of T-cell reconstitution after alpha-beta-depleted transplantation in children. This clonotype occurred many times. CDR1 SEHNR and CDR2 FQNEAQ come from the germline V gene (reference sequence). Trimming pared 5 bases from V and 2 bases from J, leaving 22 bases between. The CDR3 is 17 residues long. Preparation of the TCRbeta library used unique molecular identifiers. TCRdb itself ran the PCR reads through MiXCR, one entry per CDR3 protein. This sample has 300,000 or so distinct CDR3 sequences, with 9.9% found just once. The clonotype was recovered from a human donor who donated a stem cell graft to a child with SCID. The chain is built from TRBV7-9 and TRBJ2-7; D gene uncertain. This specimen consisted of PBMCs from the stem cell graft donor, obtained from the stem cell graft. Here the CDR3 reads CASSTLVGSRPAYEQYF. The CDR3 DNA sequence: TGTGCCAGCAGCACCTTAGTAGGCAGCCGACCAGCCTACGAGCAGTACTTC.